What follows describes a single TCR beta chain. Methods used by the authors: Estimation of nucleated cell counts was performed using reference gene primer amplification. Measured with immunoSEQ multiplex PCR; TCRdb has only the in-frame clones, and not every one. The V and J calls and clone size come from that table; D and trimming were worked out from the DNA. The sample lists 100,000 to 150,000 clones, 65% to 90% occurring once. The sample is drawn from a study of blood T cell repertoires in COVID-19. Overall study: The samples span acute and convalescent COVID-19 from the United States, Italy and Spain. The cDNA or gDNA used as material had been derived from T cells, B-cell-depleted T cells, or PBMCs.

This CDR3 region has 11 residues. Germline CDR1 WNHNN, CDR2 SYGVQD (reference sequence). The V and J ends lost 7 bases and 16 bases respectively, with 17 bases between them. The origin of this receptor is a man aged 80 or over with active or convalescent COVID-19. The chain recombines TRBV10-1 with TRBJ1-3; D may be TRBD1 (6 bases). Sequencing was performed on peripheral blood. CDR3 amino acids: CASTRQATYYF. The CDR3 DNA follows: TGCGCCAGCACTAGACAGGCCACTTATTATTTT.